The T cell receptor beta chain under discussion was sequenced for a study of T cell responses to AZD1222 COVID-19 vaccine. This table comes from immunoSEQ multiplex PCR, and its TCRdb copy is limited to in-frame clones, with some not included. The data show some 140,000 clones, with about 94% seen just once and more than 4.5% held by the top ten. Points from the study as a whole: Nearly half of spike-specific TCRs reportedly target unmutated variant regions.

CDR3 length equals 18 residues. Germline V gives CDR1 GTSNPN, CDR2 SVGIG (reference sequence). The V and J ends lost 2 bases and 2 bases respectively, with 25 bases between them. Note on this clone: The antigen is unknown.

The material was peripheral blood, obtained on day 0 of AZD1222 vaccination. This clonotype was obtained from an adult in good health. V and J are TRBV30 and TRBJ2-7; TRBD1 might be the D (5 bases). The CDR3 sequence: CAWSNPGWRLGVAYEQYF. The CDR3 DNA follows: TGTGCCTGGAGTAACCCCGGGTGGCGGTTAGGGGTAGCCTACGAGCAGTACTTC.